One and the same sample provided the 26 T cell receptor beta chains below, sequenced in a study of cytomegalovirus exposure and HLA in healthy donors. The PCR contained 60 Vbeta and 13 Jbeta primers. TCRdb's table, derived via immunoSEQ multiplex PCR, lists solely in-frame clones and lacks some. The sample lists 150,000 to 180,000 clones, around 80% occurring once. Sample: PBMCs. These receptors came from a man aged 25-40 years in good health and CMV-seropositive.

CDR3 sequence: CASSKRDRRNNEQFF. The CDR3 DNA sequence: TGTGCCAGCAGCAAACGAGACAGGAGGAACAATGAGCAGTTCTTC. The chain links TRBV21-1 to TRBJ2-1; TRBD1 was called by the table and not checked on the DNA. TRBV21-1 corresponds to a pseudogene. The CDR3 extends over 15 amino acids.

The V and J genes are TRBV9 and TRBJ2-7; D not resolved. The CDR3 is 13 amino acids. Germline CDR1 SGDLS, CDR2 YYNGEE. V was cut by 3 bases and J by 5 bases, with 12 bases left in between. CDR3 amino acids: CASSDSISNEQYF. The DNA of the CDR3 is TGTGCCAGCAGCGACTCCATTAGCAACGAGCAGTACTTC.

This chain joins TRBV29-1 and TRBJ2-1; 14 bases fit TRBD2. The CDR3 runs 15 residues. Unmatched junction bases numbered 5, after V lost 3 bases and J lost 7 bases. Germline CDR1 is SQVTM and CDR2 is ANQGSEA. The DNA for the CDR3 is TGCAGCGTTGACAGGACTAGCGGGAGGTGGAATGAGCAGTTCTTC. It translates to CSVDRTSGRWNEQFF.

The genes are TRBV7-9 and TRBJ1-2, with TRBD1 identical over 8 bases. Trimming took 8 bases from V and 8 from J; bases not matched to a gene: 10. From germline, CDR1 is SEHNR and CDR2 FQNEAQ (reference sequence). The CDR3 runs to 13 residues. CDR3 region: CASLGQGERGYTF. CDR3 DNA: TGTGCCAGCCTAGGACAGGGTGAAAGAGGCTACACCTTC.

This chain links TRBV5-1 with TRBJ2-6, with D perhaps TRBD2 (5 bases). Germline V CDR1 and CDR2: SGHRS, YFSETQ. V was pared by 2 bases and J by 2 bases, with 8 bases between. The CDR3 extends over 15 amino acids. DNA of the CDR3: TGCGCCAGCAGCTTAACCGGGACTGGGGCCAACGTCCTGACTTTC. Its translation: CASSLTGTGANVLTF.

The rearrangement links TRBV28 to TRBJ1-1; no firm D call. This CDR3 is 10 amino acids long. Between the trimmed V and J ends, which lost 10 bases and 10 bases, there was a span of 13 bases. CDR1 and CDR2 (germline): MDHEN, SYDVKM. CDR3 loop: CATSSAGAFF. In nucleotides, the CDR3 is TGTGCCACCTCATCAGCGGGAGCTTTCTTT.

The V gene is TRBV9, the J gene TRBJ2-7; D may be TRBD2 (6 bases). Looked up from germline, CDR1 is SGDLS and CDR2 is YYNGEE. Trimming shortened V by 5 bases and J by 2 bases, and 32 bases separated the two germline ends. This CDR3 has 20 amino acids. The CDR3 loop reads CASSREGVAGTPRSPYEQYF. The CDR3 DNA sequence: TGTGCCAGCAGTAGAGAAGGGGTGGCGGGAACCCCTCGGTCACCCTACGAGCAGTACTTC.

This chain's CDR3 is CASSLDYSNTGELFF. In DNA form, the CDR3 reads TGTGCCAGCAGCTTAGACTACTCGAACACCGGGGAGCTGTTTTTT. The J gene is TRBJ2-2, the V gene TRBV7-9; D not certain. The length of the CDR3 is 15 residues. Germline assignment: CDR1 SEHNR and CDR2 FQNEAQ (reference sequence). V was shortened by 1 base and J by 0 bases, with 6 bases between the two germline ends.

The table lists this clone with a count of one. The CDR3 nucleotides are TGTGCCAGCAGCCAGGGTTTTGGGGTGCTAAAACTGTTTTTT. Translating gives CASSQGFGVLKLFF. This chain uses TRBV2 with TRBJ1-4, with D perhaps TRBD1 (5 bases). Germline loops: CDR1 SNHLY, CDR2 FYNNEI. V was pared by 6 bases and J by 10 bases, with 18 bases between. The length of the CDR3 is 14 residues.

This clone appeared a single time. This rearrangement joins TRBV7-8 to TRBJ2-7; TRBD2 agrees at 8 bases. The CDR3 has 15 residues. The V and J ends lost 3 bases and 4 bases, in that order; junction bases with no gene match: 8. Germline loops: CDR1 SGHVS, CDR2 FQNEAQ. The CDR3 reads CASSFGATGGYEQYF. The CDR3, as DNA: TGTGCCAGCAGCTTCGGGGCTACGGGAGGGTACGAGCAGTACTTC.

The CDR3 here is CASSSGQNIYEQYF. The CDR3, as DNA: TGCGCCAGCAGCTCGGGACAGAATATCTACGAGCAGTACTTC. The genes are TRBV5-1 and TRBJ2-7; 7 nucleotides match TRBD1. This CDR3 contains 14 residues. From germline, CDR1 is SGHRS and CDR2 YFSETQ. The V segment lost 3 bases and the J segment 3 bases; nucleotides outside the gene matches: 6.

This chain joins TRBV6-5 and TRBJ2-6; D not resolved. Trimming cost V 2 bases and J 0 bases, with 5 bases left between them. The CDR3 contains 15 residues. Germline V CDR1 and CDR2: MNHEY, SVGAGI. The CDR3 DNA reads as TGTGCCAGCAGTTACGCGGACTCTGGGGCCAACGTCCTGACTTTC. Translated, it gives CASSYADSGANVLTF.

This clone was seen a single time. The DNA for the CDR3 is TGTGCCAGCTCCCAAGGGGAGGTAGACACCGGGGAGCTGTTTTTT. Protein sequence: CASSQGEVDTGELFF. The J gene is TRBJ2-2, the V gene TRBV18; weak D call: TRBD2 (6 bases). The CDR3 is made up of 15 amino acids. Looked up from germline, CDR1 is KGHSH and CDR2 is LQKENI. Trimming removed 6 bases from V and 3 bases from J, with 14 bases in between.

The chain recombines TRBV7-2 with TRBJ2-7; TRBD2 agrees at 7 bases. The ends lost 3 bases at V and 3 bases at J; junction bases unmatched: 5. The CDR3 is made up of 14 amino acids. CDR1 and CDR2 (germline): SGHTA, FQGNSA. The CDR3 here is CASSFSASGYEQYF. CDR3 nucleotide sequence: TGTGCCAGCAGCTTTTCCGCTAGCGGCTACGAGCAGTACTTC.

This clone was recorded many times. V gene TRBV2 combines with J gene TRBJ2-7; a weak D match, TRBD2 (6 bases). Germline values: CDR1 SNHLY, CDR2 FYNNEI. The CDR3 totals 14 residues. V dropped 2 bases and J dropped 7 bases, with 15 bases sitting between them. The chain's CDR3 is CASSETGSFGEQYF. The CDR3 DNA reads TGTGCCAGCAGTGAAACCGGGAGTTTTGGTGAGCAGTACTTC. Based on the CDR3 plus reference TRBV2 and TRBJ2-7, the full variable domain is EPEVTQTPSHQVTQMGQEVILRCVPISNHLYFYWYRQILGQKVEFLVSFYNNEISEKSEIFDDQFSVERPDGSNFTLKIRSTKLEDSAMYFCASSETGSFGEQYFGPGTRLTVT.

V and J are TRBV15 and TRBJ1-1, with D tentatively TRBD1 (6 bases). Trimming took off 4 bases at V and 1 base at J, with 13 bases between the two ends. The length of the CDR3 is 15 residues. Germline V gene sequence: CDR1 LNHNV, CDR2 YYDKDF (reference sequence). The CDR3: CATSTRGQPNTEAFF. CDR3 DNA: TGTGCCACCAGCACCCGAGGACAGCCGAACACTGAAGCTTTCTTT.

The gene calls are TRBV11-3 and TRBJ2-2, with D maybe TRBD1 (5 bases). V shed 5 bases and J shed 6 bases, with 10 bases lying between them. Germline assignment: CDR1 SGHNT and CDR2 YENEEA. This CDR3 contains 13 residues. CDR3 loop: CASSAGLAGELFF. CDR3 DNA sequence: TGTGCCAGCAGCGCAGGGTTGGCCGGGGAGCTGTTTTTT.

The genes are TRBV4-2 and TRBJ1-1, with D perhaps TRBD1 (5 bases). CDR3 length equals 16 residues. Looked up from germline, CDR1 is LGHNA and CDR2 is YNFKEQ. The V gene lost 1 base and the J gene lost 0 bases, with 12 bases spanning the gap. CDR3 loop: CASSQVLGALNTEAFF. CDR3 DNA: TGTGCCAGCAGCCAAGTATTAGGGGCTTTGAACACTGAAGCTTTCTTT.

A single count supports this clone. The V call is TRBV5-6, the J call TRBJ1-3, with TRBD1 as a possible D gene (5 bases). Germline V lookup: CDR1 SGHDT, CDR2 YYEEEE. V gave up 2 bases and J gave up 4 bases, with 13 bases separating them. The CDR3 runs 15 residues. DNA of the CDR3: TGTGCCAGCAGCTTATCTACTAACAGGGGAAACACCATATATTTT. Translating gives CASSLSTNRGNTIYF. Full variable domain (outside the CDR3, taken from reference TRBV5-6 and TRBJ1-3): DAGVTQSPTHLIKTRGQQVTLRCSPKSGHDTVSWYQQALGQGPQFIFQYYEEEERQRGNFPDRFSGHQFPNYSSELNVNALLLGDSALYLCASSLSTNRGNTIYFGEGSWLTVV.

This rearrangement joins TRBV2 to TRBJ2-5; TRBD2 might be the D (6 bases). V lost 1 base to trimming and J lost 11 bases, with 14 bases between them. The CDR3 covers 13 residues. CDR1 and CDR2 from the germline V gene are SNHLY and FYNNEI. CDR3 bases: TGTGCCAGCAGTGAAGGGTGGACGGGGGAGCAGTACTTC. This sequence encodes CASSEGWTGEQYF.

The chain combines TRBV7-2 with TRBJ2-1; tentatively, D is TRBD2 (6 bases). CDR3 length equals 15 residues. V lost 5 bases and J 2 bases, leaving 13 bases between the germline ends. Germline V gene lookup returns CDR1 SGHTA and CDR2 FQGNSA. The CDR3 here is CASSPIGEAYNEQFF. Here the CDR3 DNA reads TGTGCCAGCAGCCCCATAGGGGAGGCCTACAATGAGCAGTTCTTC.

The rearrangement uses TRBV19 and TRBJ2-7; possibly TRBD1 for D (5 bases). The CDR3 spans 13 residues. The V gene lost 2 bases and the J gene lost 5 bases, with 10 bases spanning the gap. CDR1 is LNHDA, CDR2 SQIVND, per germline (reference sequence). CDR3 DNA sequence: TGTGCCAGTAGTATACTGCCAGGGAACGAGCAGTACTTC. This gives the protein CASSILPGNEQYF.

V is TRBV28 and J is TRBJ1-2; D is possibly TRBD1 (5 bases). The length of the CDR3 is 14 residues. Germline loops: CDR1 MDHEN, CDR2 SYDVKM. Trimming pared 10 bases from V and 5 bases from J, leaving 20 bases between. CDR3 region: CAISRGVSIYGYTF. The CDR3 DNA follows: TGTGCCATTTCCCGGGGGGTGTCTATTTATGGCTACACCTTC.

This chain links TRBV30 with TRBJ2-7; a possible D gene is TRBD2 (6 bases). This CDR3 has 14 residues. In germline, CDR1 is GTSNPN, CDR2 SVGIG (reference sequence). The germline V and J ends were trimmed by 5 bases and 0 bases, with 14 bases remaining between them. The CDR3 protein is CAWGLRRVSYEQYF. The DNA of the CDR3 is TGTGCCTGGGGCCTGCGGAGGGTCTCCTACGAGCAGTACTTC.

This clone came up a few times. CDR3 protein: CASSPGVAENTGELFF. The DNA of the CDR3 is TGCGCCAGCAGCCCCGGGGTAGCGGAAAACACCGGGGAGCTGTTTTTT. The J gene is TRBJ2-2, the V gene TRBV4-1, with a tentative D call TRBD2 (6 bases). The CDR3 has 16 residues. V dropped 4 bases and J dropped 2 bases, with 14 bases sitting between them. The germline CDR1 and CDR2 sequences are MGHRA and YSYEKL.

The V call is TRBV2, the J call TRBJ1-2; D is possibly TRBD1 (6 bases). V lost 7 bases and J 3 bases, leaving 9 bases between the germline ends. CDR1 and CDR2 from the germline V gene are SNHLY and FYNNEI. The CDR3 sequence is 12 residues long. The CDR3 here is CASKAGDYGYTF. CDR3 in DNA: TGTGCCAGCAAGGCAGGGGACTATGGCTACACCTTC.